The 27 T cell receptor beta chains reported below all come from one sample, sequenced in a study of human T cells and chemical hapten exposure. In TCRdb, the 5' RACE reads were re-called with MiXCR into one record per CDR3 protein. The top ten hold roughly 1.4% of the sample, which has about 140,000 distinct CDR3 sequences, 3.5% to 5% seen once. Total RNA extraction was carried out from unfractionated whole blood. Receptors were obtained from a female donor in good health.

There are many counts of this clonotype. The chain combines TRBV6-2 or TRBV6-3 with TRBJ2-3; tentative D call: TRBD2 (6 bases). V lost 5 bases and J 2 bases, leaving 11 bases between the germline ends. Germline values: CDR1 MNHEY, CDR2 SVGEGT. CDR3 length: 14 amino acids. The CDR3 bases are TGTGCCAGCAGTATCGGGACTTACACAGATACGCAGTATTTT. It is translated as CASSIGTYTDTQYF.

This clonotype has a count of ten or more. The chain recombines TRBV9 with TRBJ2-7, with D possibly TRBD1 on 8 matching bases. V lost 2 bases to trimming and J lost 6 bases, with 18 bases between them. This CDR3 has 15 residues. Germline CDR1 SGDLS, CDR2 YYNGEE. The chain's CDR3 is CASSVKTGGAREQYF. CDR3 in DNA: TGTGCCAGCAGCGTTAAAACAGGGGGGGCACGCGAGCAGTACTTC.

This clonotype has at least ten counts. This chain uses TRBV5-4 with TRBJ2-1; either TRBD1 or TRBD2 may fit D (5 bases each). Trimming left V 4 bases short and J 5 bases short, with 10 bases between. CDR3 length: 13 amino acids. Germline values: CDR1 SGHNT, CDR2 YYREEE (reference sequence). In DNA, the CDR3 is TGTGCCAGCAGCATTAGGGACCACAATGAGCAGTTCTTC. Its translation: CASSIRDHNEQFF.

This clonotype was detected many times. The chain has TRBV15 and TRBJ1-5; D uncertain. The V end was cut by 7 bases, the J end by 6 bases, with 16 bases between. The germline V gene encodes CDR1 LNHNV and CDR2 YYDKDF (reference sequence). The CDR3 is 14 residues long. CDR3 amino acids: CATNSIGYGQPQHF. The CDR3 DNA reads as TGTGCCACCAACAGTATAGGGTACGGTCAGCCCCAGCATTTT. Full variable domain (outside the CDR3, taken from reference TRBV15 and TRBJ1-5): DAMVIQNPRYQVTQFGKPVTLSCSQTLNHNVMYWYQQKSSQAPKLLFHYYDKDFNNEADTPDNFQSRRPNTSFCFLDIRSPGLGDTAMYLCATNSIGYGQPQHFGDGTRLSIL.

This clonotype has a count of ten or more. The V and J genes are TRBV7-9 and TRBJ1-1; 7 positions agree with TRBD1. The J segment lost 1 base and the V segment lost 5 bases, leaving 7 bases of the junction unmatched. Germline V lookup: CDR1 SEHNR, CDR2 FQNEAQ (reference sequence). The CDR3 runs to 15 residues. The CDR3 region has the DNA TGTGCCAGCAGCATCCAGGGGGGGAAGAACACTGAAGCTTTCTTT. It translates to CASSIQGGKNTEAFF.

This clonotype has a count of ten or more. This chain joins TRBV2 and TRBJ1-5; D remains ambiguous. The CDR3 is 15 residues long. Trimming cost V 6 bases and J 2 bases, with 14 bases left between them. Germline-derived CDR1 and CDR2 are SNHLY and FYNNEI. The CDR3 region has the DNA TGTGCCAGCAGGAGGGAGAAAGGTGGCAATCAGCCCCAGCATTTT. Its protein is CASRREKGGNQPQHF.

In DNA, the CDR3 is TGTGCCAGTAGTTTCCAGGGAGCCTACAATGAGCAGTTCTTC. As protein: CASSFQGAYNEQFF. The V call is TRBV19, the J call TRBJ2-1; D possibly matches TRBD1 or TRBD2 (5 bases each). The CDR3 is made up of 14 amino acids. CDR1 is LNHDA, CDR2 SQIVND, per germline (reference sequence). With 5 bases removed from V and 2 bases from J, the gap between germline ends came to 10 bases.

With regard to this clonotype: A read error may explain this, as a much larger clone is one base away. This chain connects TRBV3-1 to TRBJ1-6; D not certain. The length of the CDR3 is 16 residues. Germline values: CDR1 LGHDT, CDR2 YNNKEL (reference sequence). The CDR3 DNA reads TGTGCCAGCAGCCACTCCCCGAGTCTTTATAATGCACCCCTCCACTTT. Protein: CASSHSPSLYNAPLHF. Together with reference TRBV3-1 and TRBJ1-6, the CDR3 gives the full variable domain: DTAVSQTPKYLVTQMGNDKSIKCEQNLGHDTMYWYKQDSKKFLKIMFSYNNKELIINETVPNRFSPKSPDKAHLNLHINSLELGDSAVYFCASSHSPSLYNAPLHFGNGTRLTVT.

V usage is TRBV7-3 and J usage is TRBJ2-1, with D possibly matching TRBD1 (5 bases). The CDR3 runs 15 residues. Germline V CDR1 and CDR2: SGHTA, FQGTGA. V lost 2 bases and J lost 6, with 14 bases in between. The CDR3 DNA follows: TGTGCCAGCAGCTTAGCAGGGCCCATCCGCAATGAGCAGTTCTTC. This codes for CASSLAGPIRNEQFF.

This clonotype was seen repeatedly, ten times or more. CDR3 protein: CASSYPSPAWGPNQETQYF. The CDR3 bases are TGTGCCAGCAGTTACCCCTCCCCGGCCTGGGGGCCGAACCAAGAGACCCAGTACTTC. The chain has TRBV6-6 and TRBJ2-5; possible D gene TRBD1, 6 bases. Trimming removed 2 bases at V and 0 bases at J, with 22 bases between. The CDR3 is 19 residues long. CDR1 MNHNY and CDR2 SVGAGI come from the germline V gene (reference sequence).

This clonotype appeared many times. CDR3 region: CASSYNGPNEKLFF. DNA for the CDR3: TGTGCCAGCAGTTATAACGGACCAAATGAAAAACTGTTTTTT. V is TRBV6-6 and J is TRBJ1-4; D call uncertain. The germline V gene has CDR1 MNHNY and CDR2 SVGAGI (reference sequence). This CDR3 has 14 residues. Trimming stripped 3 bases from V and 5 bases from J, with 10 bases between.

This clonotype was found many times. The J gene is TRBJ1-5, the V gene TRBV27, with D possibly matching TRBD1 (5 bases). This CDR3 is 15 amino acids long. The germline V gene encodes CDR1 MNHEY and CDR2 SMNVEV (reference sequence). Trimming cost V 8 bases and J 4 bases, with 18 bases left between them. CDR3 DNA sequence: TGTGCCAGCTCATCGGGGGGGGTGAGGAATCAGCCCCAGCATTTT. Its translation is CASSSGGVRNQPQHF.

This clonotype was found a few times. Since a much larger clone is just one base distant, this may be a read error. This chain links TRBV5-5 with TRBJ2-4; D not certain. The CDR3 covers 14 residues. Germline V gene sequence: CDR1 SGHKS, CDR2 YYEKEE (reference sequence). Trimming removed 0 bases from V and 3 bases from J, with 7 bases in between. The CDR3 is CASSLARHKNIQYF. The CDR3 DNA sequence: TGTGCCAGCAGCTTGGCCCGCCACAAAAACATTCAGTACTTC.

Many counts were recorded for this clonotype. This sequence joins TRBV12-3 or TRBV12-4 and TRBJ2-1; TRBD1 matches 9 bases. The trim removed 7 bases at V and 0 bases at J, leaving 10 bases unmatched. This CDR3 has 17 residues. The chain's CDR3 is CASIWGQGHSSYNEQFF. The CDR3, as DNA: TGTGCCAGCATTTGGGGACAGGGACATAGCTCCTACAATGAGCAGTTCTTC.

This clonotype was seen at least ten times. The V and J genes are TRBV28 and TRBJ1-5, with D hard to call. CDR3 length: 15 amino acids. With 2 bases removed from V and 5 bases from J, the gap between germline ends came to 13 bases. Germline values: CDR1 MDHEN, CDR2 SYDVKM. The CDR3 nucleotides read TGTGCCAGCAGTTTAGGGATGGACGGGGATCAGCCCCAGCATTTT. This translates into CASSLGMDGDQPQHF.

This clonotype was picked up many times. V gene TRBV7-2 combines with J gene TRBJ2-7, with 7 bases lining up with TRBD2. Looked up from germline, CDR1 is SGHTA and CDR2 is FQGNSA. CDR3 length: 14 residues. Trimming took 3 bases from V and 5 from J; bases not matched to a gene: 7. As DNA, the CDR3 is TGTGCCAGCAGCTTGATATTGCGGGGGAACGAGCAGTACTTC. This codes for CASSLILRGNEQYF.

This chain joins TRBV20-1 and TRBJ1-1, with D unresolved. Trimming took 5 bases from V and 0 from J, leaving 13 bases between them. CDR1 and CDR2 from the germline V gene are DFQATT and SNEGSKA (reference sequence). The CDR3 sequence is 14 residues long. The CDR3 nucleotides read TGCAGTGCTTCCTCGACGGAGATGAACACTGAAGCTTTCTTT. Translation gives CSASSTEMNTEAFF.

This clonotype came up many times. The chain is built from TRBV3-1 and TRBJ2-3, with 9 bases lining up with TRBD2. Per germline, CDR1 LGHDT and CDR2 YNNKEL (reference sequence). V was pared by 4 bases and J by 1 base, with 6 bases of the junction left unmatched. There are 16 residues in the CDR3. CDR3 bases: TGTGCCAGCAGCCCCCGCGGGGGGGCGGGCACAGATACGCAGTATTTT. This translates into CASSPRGGAGTDTQYF.

J is TRBJ1-4 and V is TRBV7-8, with D unclear. CDR3 length: 14 residues. From germline, CDR1 is SGHVS and CDR2 FQNEAQ. Trimming took 6 bases from V and 0 from J, leaving 8 bases between them. The CDR3 DNA sequence: TGTGCCAGCAGTCAACGTGCAACTAATGAAAAACTGTTTTTT. This sequence encodes CASSQRATNEKLFF.

This clonotype has at least ten counts. The chain recombines TRBV20-1 with TRBJ1-1, with D maybe TRBD1 (6 bases). The CDR3 sequence is 13 residues long. Trimming removed 7 bases at V and 3 bases at J, with 15 bases between. Germline values: CDR1 DFQATT, CDR2 SNEGSKA (reference sequence). The CDR3 region has the DNA TGCAGTGTTAAGGGGGGGCCTGACACTGAAGCTTTCTTT. This sequence encodes CSVKGGPDTEAFF.

This clonotype has ten or more counts. The chain carries TRBV5-1 and TRBJ2-3, with TRBD1 matching 10 bases. Per the germline V gene, CDR1 is SGHRS and CDR2 is YFSETQ. The CDR3 sequence is 16 residues long. V trimming: 1 base; J trimming: 3 bases; junction bases outside the gene matches: 5. CDR3 amino acids: CASSLMGQGITDTQYF. CDR3 in DNA: TGCGCCAGCAGCTTGATGGGACAGGGGATTACAGATACGCAGTATTTT.

The table lists this clonotype with a few counts. The chain carries TRBV7-9 and TRBJ1-5; D is uncertain. This CDR3 has 16 residues. The V and J ends lost 1 base and 4 bases respectively, with 14 bases between them. Germline V gene data show CDR1 as SEHNR and CDR2 as FQNEAQ (reference sequence). CDR3 in DNA: TGTGCCAGCAGCTTAGGGTCGGCACAAGCGAATCAGCCCCAGCATTTT. Encoded protein: CASSLGSAQANQPQHF.

V usage is TRBV15 and J usage is TRBJ2-7; TRBD2 might be the D (6 bases). The CDR3 spans 15 residues. V was cut by 0 bases and J by 6 bases, with 15 bases left in between. Germline assignment: CDR1 LNHNV and CDR2 YYDKDF (reference sequence). CDR3 sequence reads: CATSRDPGGSIEQYF. The CDR3 nucleotides are TGTGCCACCAGCAGAGATCCCGGGGGATCAATCGAGCAGTACTTC.

CDR3 coding DNA: TGTGCCAGCAGTTACCGTTGGGGTTTCTCATCACCCCTCCACTTT. Amino acid sequence: CASSYRWGFSSPLHF. This sequence joins TRBV6-5 and TRBJ1-6; no clear D gene. The CDR3 totals 15 residues. Germline V gene sequence: CDR1 MNHEY, CDR2 SVGAGI. V shed 2 bases and J shed 10 bases, with 15 bases lying between them.

This clonotype was seen at least ten times. The J gene is TRBJ1-2, the V gene TRBV3-1, with D tentatively TRBD1 (5 bases). The CDR3 contains 12 residues. Trimming took 0 bases from V and 7 from J, leaving 6 bases between them. CDR1 is LGHDT, CDR2 YNNKEL, per germline (reference sequence). Written as DNA, the CDR3 is TGTGCCAGCAGCCAAGAAGGGACTGGCTACACCTTC. Translation: CASSQEGTGYTF.

This clonotype came up many times. The gene calls are TRBV11-2 and TRBJ2-2, with D perhaps being TRBD1 or TRBD2 (6 bases each). This CDR3 spans 17 amino acids. Trimming left V 3 bases short and J 3 bases short, with 17 bases between. CDR1 and CDR2 (germline): SGHAT, FQNNGV. The CDR3 spells CASSFLGGTRDTGELFF. CDR3 DNA sequence: TGTGCCAGCAGCTTCCTCGGCGGGACAAGGGACACCGGGGAGCTGTTTTTT.

This clonotype appeared many times. J is TRBJ1-1 and V is TRBV7-8, with D uncertain. This CDR3 has 12 amino acids. Germline V CDR1 and CDR2: SGHVS, FQNEAQ. V lost 3 bases, J lost 1 base, and 3 bases lay in between. CDR3 in DNA: TGTGCCAGCAGCTTTACGAACACTGAAGCTTTCTTT. Residues: CASSFTNTEAFF.